This T cell receptor beta chain was sequenced for a study of T cell responses to AZD1222 COVID-19 vaccine. Study-level findings and limits: Repertoires in all cases were sampled only once the peak T cell response had passed. The CD4 TCRs associated with vaccination extended across spike and predominated at 160-218 and 743-854. White British people made up most donors, females outnumbered males, and clonal diversity was possibly underestimated. Unmutated regions of variants are reportedly targeted by nearly half of spike-specific TCRs.

There are 16 residues in the CDR3. The J segment lost 7 bases and the V segment lost 5 bases, leaving 13 bases of the junction unmatched. The germline V gene encodes CDR1 SGHTA and CDR2 FQGTGA. This clone appeared a single time. Its antigen is still unknown. Here immunoSEQ multiplex PCR was the method, and the copy in TCRdb shows in-frame clones only, minus some. This repertoire shows 110,000 or so clones, about 89% found once; its top ten account for roughly 5.4%. The source of this sequence is an adult in good health. The source material was peripheral blood, sampled on day 0 of AZD1222 vaccination. The V gene is TRBV7-3, the J gene TRBJ2-3; 9 nucleotides line up with TRBD1. This CDR3 reads CASSQFLQGARNTQYF. In DNA form, the CDR3 reads TGTGCCAGCAGCCAATTCCTACAGGGGGCTAGAAATACGCAGTATTTT.